One and the same sample provided the 14 T cell receptor beta chains below, sequenced in a study of cytomegalovirus exposure and HLA in healthy donors (dated by TCRdb to 2016 to 2017). To prepare the library, the immunoSEQ multiplex PCR assay was applied. In TCRdb, the immuneACCESS table is reduced to in-frame sequences with V and J assigned. These tables do not hold every clone; where another copy was compared, an unresolved V gene accounts for under half, and the others remain unexplained. For this sample there are some 140,000 clones; less than 90% appear just once. Less than 3% of the sample rests with the top ten. The source material was PBMCs. Receptors originate from a young man in good health and CMV-seronegative.

The V call is TRBV15, the J call TRBJ2-5, with a possible D match to TRBD2 (5 bases). In germline, CDR1 is LNHNV, CDR2 YYDKDF (reference sequence). V lost 8 bases to trimming and J lost 6 bases, with 13 bases between them. The CDR3 contains 12 residues. The CDR3 coding sequence is TGTGCCACCGGGCAAGCCGGGAAGACCCAGTACTTC. This encodes CATGQAGKTQYF.

The chain has TRBV4-1 and TRBJ1-5; 8 positions agree with TRBD1. Trimming removed 0 bases from V and 1 base from J; junction bases left unmatched: 2. The germline V gene encodes CDR1 MGHRA and CDR2 YSYEKL. This CDR3 comprises 16 residues. The CDR3 spells CASSQEQGASNQPQHF. CDR3 nucleotide sequence: TGCGCCAGCAGCCAAGAGCAGGGGGCGAGCAATCAGCCCCAGCATTTT.

The V and J genes are TRBV7-9 and TRBJ2-7, with D perhaps matching TRBD1 (5 bases). This CDR3 has 13 residues. V lost 2 bases, J lost 3 bases, and 8 bases lay in between. Germline V gene sequence: CDR1 SEHNR, CDR2 FQNEAQ (reference sequence). CDR3 amino acids: CASSLFDSYEQYF. For the CDR3, the DNA is TGTGCCAGCAGCTTATTTGACAGCTACGAGCAGTACTTC.

This clone occurred a few times. The J gene is TRBJ1-2, the V gene TRBV5-6; the match to TRBD1 covers 8 bases. CDR1 and CDR2 from the germline V gene are SGHDT and YYEEEE. The CDR3 runs to 13 residues. After removal of 4 bases from V and 4 bases from J, the junction contained 3 bases not matched to a gene. CDR3 loop: CASSEGTGYGYTF. The CDR3 DNA reads TGTGCCAGCAGCGAGGGGACAGGCTATGGCTACACCTTC.

This chain links TRBV5-6 with TRBJ2-7, with 7 nucleotides matching TRBD1. The germline V gene encodes CDR1 SGHDT and CDR2 YYEEEE. V trimming: 0 bases; J trimming: 4 bases; junction bases outside the gene matches: 4. This CDR3 spans 14 amino acids. CDR3 protein: CASSLEQGPYEQYF. For the CDR3, the DNA is TGTGCCAGCAGCTTGGAACAGGGGCCTTACGAGCAGTACTTC. The full variable domain, rest sourced from reference TRBV5-6 and TRBJ2-7, is DAGVTQSPTHLIKTRGQQVTLRCSPKSGHDTVSWYQQALGQGPQFIFQYYEEEERQRGNFPDRFSGHQFPNYSSELNVNALLLGDSALYLCASSLEQGPYEQYFGPGTRLTVT.

J is TRBJ1-1 and V is TRBV2, with unresolved D. The CDR3 loop spans 10 amino acids. The V end lost 8 bases, the J end lost 6 bases, and 7 bases lay between the germline ends. Germline V gene data show CDR1 as SNHLY and CDR2 as FYNNEI. CDR3 amino acids: CASSLSEAFF. The DNA for the CDR3 is TGTGCCAGCTCCCTCTCTGAAGCTTTCTTT.

The V gene is TRBV6-5, the J gene TRBJ1-1; tentatively, D is TRBD1 (5 bases). V dropped 6 bases and J dropped 1 base, with 9 bases sitting between them. The CDR3 length is 13 residues. The V gene's germline CDR1 is MNHEY and CDR2 SVGAGI. The CDR3 sequence is CASRQDGNTEAFF. Here the CDR3 DNA reads TGTGCCAGCAGACAGGATGGGAACACTGAAGCTTTCTTT.

The chain is built from TRBV7-2 and TRBJ1-5; D gene ambiguous. V lost 2 bases and J 0 bases, leaving 2 bases between the germline ends. The CDR3 extends over 13 amino acids. Looked up from germline, CDR1 is SGHTA and CDR2 is FQGNSA. The CDR3 region has the DNA TGTGCCAGCAGCTTACATAGCAATCAGCCCCAGCATTTT. Its protein is CASSLHSNQPQHF. Drawing the rest from reference TRBV7-2 and TRBJ1-5, the complete variable domain is GAGVSQSPSNKVTEKGKDVELRCDPISGHTALYWYRQSLGQGLEFLIYFQGNSAPDKSGLPSDRFSAERTGGSVSTLTIQRTQQEDSAVYLCASSLHSNQPQHFGDGTRLSIL.

This clone appeared once. J is TRBJ1-2 and V is TRBV11-2, with D possibly matching TRBD1 (5 bases). This CDR3 has 16 residues. Germline values: CDR1 SGHAT, CDR2 FQNNGV. Trimming cost V 1 base and J 0 bases, with 12 bases left between them. This CDR3 is CASSLGRGNPNYGYTF. The CDR3 bases are TGTGCCAGCAGCTTAGGACGGGGGAATCCTAACTATGGCTACACCTTC.

The J gene is TRBJ2-7, the V gene TRBV27, with 12 bases aligning to TRBD2. CDR3 length equals 18 residues. The V gene's germline CDR1 is MNHEY and CDR2 SMNVEV (reference sequence). J gave up 1 base and V 5 bases, and 12 bases lay outside the gene matches. CDR3 bases: TGTGCCAGCAGTCTAACTGGACTAGCGGGGACCTCGTCCTACGAGCAGTACTTC. It yields the protein CASSLTGLAGTSSYEQYF.

This chain connects TRBV19 to TRBJ1-2, with 9 bases aligning to TRBD1. Germline CDR1 reads LNHDA; CDR2 reads SQIVND (reference sequence). The trim removed 3 bases at V and 4 bases at J, leaving 6 bases unmatched. This CDR3 has 15 residues. In DNA, the CDR3 is TGTGCCAGTAGTATTAAGGGGACAGGGATCTATGGCTACACCTTC. It encodes CASSIKGTGIYGYTF. Full variable domain (remainder filled in from reference TRBV19 and TRBJ1-2): DGGITQSPKYLFRKEGQNVTLSCEQNLNHDAMYWYRQDPGQGLRLIYYSQIVNDFQKGDIAEGYSVSREKKESFPLTVTSAQKNPTAFYLCASSIKGTGIYGYTFGSGTRLTVV.

V and J are TRBV7-7 and TRBJ1-6; 7 positions agree with TRBD1. The CDR3 loop spans 14 amino acids. Germline assignment: CDR1 SSHAT and CDR2 FNYEAQ (reference sequence). The V and J ends lost 1 base and 9 bases, in that order; junction bases with no gene match: 3. CDR3 nucleotides: TGTGCCAGCAGCTTAGGGACAGGAGCTTCACCCCTCCACTTT. It codes for CASSLGTGASPLHF.

The chain employs TRBV7-9 and TRBJ1-5, with 9 positions matching TRBD1. The V gene end was trimmed by 3 bases and the J gene end by 6 bases; junction bases not matched to a gene: 9. Germline assignment: CDR1 SEHNR and CDR2 FQNEAQ (reference sequence). The CDR3 contains 16 residues. The CDR3 nucleotides read TGTGCCAGCAGCTTGGCGCGGGGGACAGGGAGTCAGCCCCAGCATTTT. Encoded protein: CASSLARGTGSQPQHF.

This clone is a singleton in its sample. The chain is built from TRBV27 and TRBJ2-7; the D gene is possibly TRBD2 (6 bases). The CDR3 contains 14 residues. CDR1 is MNHEY, CDR2 SMNVEV, per germline (reference sequence). The V end was cut by 8 bases, the J end by 2 bases, with 16 bases between. The CDR3 spells CASGTGTQAYEQYF. CDR3 in DNA: TGTGCCAGCGGAACCGGGACTCAGGCCTACGAGCAGTACTTC.